Listed below are T cell receptor beta chains from one sample, sequenced in a study of blood T cells in healthy people across ages. From the 5' RACE reads, TCRdb called clonotypes with MiXCR, one entry per CDR3 protein. The sample records fewer than 2,000,000 distinct CDR3 sequences, about two fifths being singletons. The specimen sequenced was blood. The receptors originated from a human donor in good health. Both conserved end residues are part of each CDR3. The D gene is left open where the match is weak. Expanded clones get a size class; other rows say once, few or many, or leave the size out.

D gene | J gene | CDR3 length | V gene | clone size | CDR3 protein | CDR3 DNA
- | TRBJ2-7 | 14 | TRBV6-5 | few | CASSYLGSGYEQYF | TGTGCCAGCAGTTACCTGGGTAGCGGCTACGAGCAGTACTTC
- | TRBJ2-7 | 15 | TRBV27 | - | CASSLEGQRNYEQYF | TGTGCCAGCAGTTTGGAGGGACAGAGGAACTACGAGCAGTACTTC
- | TRBJ2-3 | 13 | TRBV20-1 | - | CSAGPNGTDTQYF | TGCAGTGCTGGCCCGAACGGTACAGATACGCAGTATTTT
- | TRBJ2-5 | 16 | TRBV12-3/TRBV12-4 | - | CASKMGSGDRQETQYF | TGTGCCAGCAAGATGGGAAGTGGGGACCGCCAAGAGACCCAGTACTTC
- | TRBJ2-3 | 16 | TRBV24-1 | few | CATSDSGLRGTDTQYF | TGTGCCACCAGTGACAGCGGACTCCGAGGCACAGATACGCAGTATTTT
TRBD2 | TRBJ2-7 | 16 | TRBV3-1 | few | CASSRLAGGSSYEQYF | TGCGCCAGCAGCCGACTAGCGGGGGGATCCTCCTACGAGCAGTACTTC
TRBD1 | TRBJ1-2 | 15 | TRBV2 | - | CASSELTGPLYGYTF | TGTGCCAGCAGTGAGCTGACAGGGCCGCTGTATGGCTACACCTTC
- | TRBJ2-7 | 18 | TRBV6-5 | - | CASSYSYGGSDPLYEQYF | TGTGCCAGCAGTTACTCATACGGCGGGTCGGATCCCCTCTACGAGCAGTACTTC
- | TRBJ2-2 | 15 | TRBV2 | - | CASSVTDLNTGELFF | TGTGCCAGCAGTGTTACGGACTTGAACACCGGGGAGCTGTTTTTT
- | TRBJ1-5 | 14 | TRBV28 | few | CASSFAGSSQPQHF | TGTGCCAGCAGTTTTGCAGGGTCCAGTCAGCCCCAGCATTTT
TRBD1 | TRBJ1-6 | 20 | TRBV4-2 | - | CASSQDRGQGAETYNSPLHF | TGTGCCAGCAGCCAAGATAGAGGTCAGGGGGCAGAGACCTATAATTCACCCCTCCACTTT
- | TRBJ2-4 | 16 | TRBV20-1 | - | CSARDPQGPAGWVQYF | TGCAGTGCTAGAGACCCGCAGGGGCCCGCTGGTTGGGTTCAGTACTTC
- | TRBJ1-2 | 16 | TRBV6-5 | - | CASSSLTQGVLYGYTF | TGTGCCAGCAGTTCACTCACTCAAGGTGTACTCTATGGCTACACCTTC
- | TRBJ1-2 | 15 | TRBV7-9 | few | CASSLVNSGNYGYTF | TGTGCCAGCAGCTTAGTTAATTCGGGGAACTATGGCTACACCTTC
TRBD2 | TRBJ2-1 | 16 | TRBV10-3 | few | CAISGQQAGVQHEQFF | TGTGCCATTTCGGGCCAGCAAGCGGGGGTCCAACATGAGCAGTTCTTC
- | TRBJ1-2 | 16 | TRBV18 | few | CASSAGTASLIYGYTF | TGTGCCAGCTCTGCCGGGACGGCATCCCTTATCTATGGCTACACCTTC
TRBD1 | TRBJ1-4 | 14 | TRBV27 | - | CASRVDRVDEKLFF | TGTGCCAGCAGGGTTGACAGGGTTGATGAAAAACTGTTTTTT
- | TRBJ1-2 | 17 | TRBV6-5 | - | CASSYFPKATRNYGYTF | TGTGCCAGCAGTTACTTTCCCAAGGCCACAAGGAACTATGGCTACACCTTC
TRBD2 | TRBJ2-4 | 12 | TRBV20-1 | few | CSATKSGGEQYF | TGCAGTGCTACCAAGTCGGGGGGTGAGCAGTACTTC
- | TRBJ2-1 | 17 | TRBV5-1 | - | CASSLGNYGGLYNEQFF | TGCGCCAGCAGCTTAGGGAATTACGGGGGCCTATACAATGAGCAGTTCTTC
TRBD2 | TRBJ2-3 | 15 | TRBV12-3/TRBV12-4 | - | CASSFWRGGTDTQYF | TGTGCCAGCAGTTTCTGGCGGGGGGGCACAGATACGCAGTATTTT
TRBD1 | TRBJ2-7 | 15 | TRBV12-3/TRBV12-4 | - | CASSKPTGGSYEQYF | TGTGCCAGCAGTAAGCCTACAGGGGGCAGTTACGAGCAGTACTTC
TRBD2 | TRBJ2-1 | 17 | TRBV4-2 | - | CASSISRGGGHLNEQFF | TGTGCCAGCAGCATATCACGCGGGGGTGGGCATTTGAATGAGCAGTTCTTC
- | TRBJ1-1 | 12 | TRBV27 | - | CATGGASTEAFF | TGTGCCACGGGGGGGGCGAGCACTGAAGCTTTCTTT
- | TRBJ2-2 | 17 | TRBV7-2 | - | CASSGFPPGQNTGELFF | TGTGCCAGCAGCGGATTCCCTCCGGGACAGAACACCGGGGAGCTGTTTTTT
- | TRBJ1-4 | 11 | TRBV29-1 | - | CSVGAGEKLFF | TGCAGCGTTGGGGCAGGAGAAAAACTGTTTTTT
- | TRBJ2-4 | 12 | TRBV15 | - | CATGQSHDEQYF | TGTGCCACCGGGCAATCCCATGATGAGCAGTACTTC
TRBD1 | TRBJ2-5 | 16 | TRBV7-2 | few | CASSLGGTANQETQYF | TGTGCCAGCAGCTTAGGTGGGACAGCCAACCAAGAGACCCAGTACTTC
TRBD1 | TRBJ2-6 | 18 | TRBV4-2 | few | CASSLMTGVTSGANVPTF | TGTGCCAGCAGCCTGATGACAGGGGTAACCTCTGGGGCCAACGTCCCGACTTTC
- | TRBJ2-3 | 12 | TRBV24-1 | - | CATSDTIDTQYF | TGTGCCACCAGCGATACGATAGATACGCAGTATTTT
- | TRBJ1-2 | 13 | TRBV7-2 | many | CASSGGVFYGYTF | TGTGCCAGCAGCGGTGGGGTCTTCTATGGCTACACCTTC
- | TRBJ2-7 | 17 | TRBV20-1 | - | CSAPRTPGVFSPYEQYF | TGCAGTGCTCCACGGACCCCGGGGGTCTTTTCTCCCTACGAGCAGTACTTC
- | TRBJ2-5 | 14 | TRBV20-1 | few | CSVTGLAVQETQYF | TGCAGTGTAACGGGGTTGGCAGTTCAAGAGACCCAGTACTTC
TRBD2 | TRBJ2-1 | 13 | TRBV5-4 | - | CASRRGLAVEQFF | TGTGCCAGCAGAAGGGGACTAGCGGTTGAGCAGTTCTTC
- | TRBJ1-6 | 14 | TRBV7-3 | - | CASSLGGMASPLHF | TGTGCCAGCAGCTTAGGGGGGATGGCTTCACCCCTCCACTTT
TRBD2 | TRBJ2-3 | 16 | TRBV9 | - | CASSPSGLAGTDTQYF | TGTGCCAGCAGCCCCTCAGGACTAGCGGGCACAGATACGCAGTATTTT
TRBD1 | TRBJ1-2 | 13 | TRBV6-5 | many | CASSWTGTYGYTF | TGTGCCAGCAGCTGGACAGGGACCTATGGCTACACCTTC
- | TRBJ1-2 | 14 | TRBV20-1 | - | CSARDRRENYGYTF | TGCAGTGCTAGAGATCGGAGGGAAAACTATGGCTACACCTTC
- | TRBJ2-3 | 14 | TRBV5-1 | few | CASSLAGIPDTQYF | TGCGCCAGCAGCTTGGCCGGGATCCCAGATACGCAGTATTTT
- | TRBJ2-7 | 15 | TRBV11-1 | few | CASSLGVTREREQYF | TGTGCCAGCAGCTTAGGAGTGACCAGGGAGCGCGAGCAGTACTTC
- | TRBJ2-7 | 13 | TRBV4-3 | many | CASSQESGYEQYF | TGCGCCAGCAGCCAAGAAAGCGGATACGAGCAGTACTTC
TRBD1 | TRBJ1-2 | 15 | TRBV30 | - | CAWSVWGQGDYGYTF | TGTGCCTGGAGTGTATGGGGACAGGGAGACTATGGCTACACCTTC
- | TRBJ1-2 | 14 | TRBV7-9 | - | CASSRQQGTYGYTF | TGTGCCAGCAGCCGCCAACAGGGAACCTATGGCTACACCTTC
- | TRBJ2-2 | 14 | TRBV7-9 | - | CASSYRESTVELFF | TGTGCCAGCAGCTATCGTGAAAGCACCGTGGAGCTGTTTTTT
- | TRBJ1-2 | 16 | TRBV29-1 | - | CSIEVVAAHSNYGYTF | TGCAGCATTGAAGTCGTGGCAGCACATTCCAACTATGGCTACACCTTC
TRBD1 | TRBJ1-1 | 15 | TRBV5-1 | - | CASSLLPTGDTEAFF | TGCGCCAGCAGCTTGTTGCCCACAGGGGACACTGAAGCTTTCTTT
- | TRBJ2-3 | 14 | TRBV12-3/TRBV12-4 | - | CAIGGLQSTDTQYF | TGTGCCATCGGGGGTTTGCAGAGCACAGATACGCAGTATTTT
- | TRBJ2-3 | 12 | TRBV28 | few | CASSINRDTQYF | TGTGCCAGCAGTATAAACAGAGATACGCAGTATTTT
- | TRBJ1-5 | 15 | TRBV6-5 | - | CASSYSYQGTQPQHF | TGTGCCAGCAGTTACTCGTATCAGGGCACGCAGCCCCAGCATTTT
TRBD2 | TRBJ2-5 | 16 | TRBV6-5 | - | CASSYSSGGPEETQYF | TGTGCCAGCAGTTACTCCTCGGGGGGGCCAGAGGAGACCCAGTACTTC
- | TRBJ1-1 | 13 | TRBV24-1 | - | CATSGGLSTEAFF | TGTGCCACAAGCGGGGGATTGAGCACTGAAGCTTTCTTT
TRBD1 | TRBJ1-3 | 20 | TRBV7-8 | - | CASSLAIGTGGWLSGNTIYF | TGTGCCAGCAGCTTAGCGATCGGGACAGGGGGCTGGTTGAGTGGAAACACCATATATTTT